This is a list of T cell receptor beta chains from one sample in a study of T cells in Graves' hyperthyroidism and ophthalmopathy. MiXCR, run by TCRdb on the multiplex PCR reads, gives a single entry per CDR3 protein. The sample has over 400,000 distinct CDR3 sequences; 22% are singletons. Input material: blood. The origin of the receptors is a woman between 70 and 85 years old with Graves' ophthalmopathy. The CDR3 runs from the conserved cysteine through the conserved F or W. D genes are given only for firm matches. Clone size is shown for a subset of rows, as once, few, many or a class of expanded clone.

cdr3_aa,cdr3_nt,v_call,clone_size,d_call,j_call
CASSQDSVTSTDTQYF,TGTGCCAGCAGCCAAGATTCGGTGACTAGCACAGATACGCAGTATTTT,TRBV3-1,NA,NA,TRBJ2-3
CASSWIERQAASYEQYF,TGTGCCAGCAGCTGGATTGAGAGACAGGCGGCTTCCTACGAGCAGTACTTC,TRBV5-6,NA,NA,TRBJ2-7
CTLGGRAPNEQFF,TGCACATTAGGTGGGAGGGCCCCCAATGAGCAGTTCTTC,TRBV20-1,few,TRBD2,TRBJ2-1
CASRALAGNTGELFF,TGCGCCAGCCGCGCCCTGGCGGGGAACACCGGGGAGCTGTTTTTT,TRBV5-1,NA,NA,TRBJ2-2
CASSHALSGGSYNEQFF,TGTGCCAGCAGCCACGCCCTTAGCGGGGGCTCCTACAATGAGCAGTTCTTC,TRBV11-1,NA,TRBD2,TRBJ2-1
CSAATPRGNEQFF,TGCAGTGCGGCGACTCCGAGGGGCAATGAGCAGTTCTTC,TRBV20-1,few,NA,TRBJ2-1
CASSLTAEETQYF,TGTGCCAGCAGCTTGACAGCGGAAGAGACCCAGTACTTC,TRBV7-3,many,NA,TRBJ2-5
CASSEVWSSYNSPLHF,TGTGCCAGCAGTGAAGTGTGGAGCTCCTATAATTCACCCCTCCACTTT,TRBV6-1,few,NA,TRBJ1-6
CASTYSGLDQPQHF,TGTGCCAGCACCTACTCCGGGCTAGATCAGCCCCAGCATTTT,TRBV6-2/TRBV6-3,NA,NA,TRBJ1-5
CASSLSAYSYEQYF,TGTGCCAGCAGCTTATCTGCCTACTCCTACGAGCAGTACTTC,TRBV7-3,many,NA,TRBJ2-7
CASSLGLSRAYGYTF,TGTGCCAGTAGTTTAGGACTATCAAGGGCCTATGGCTACACCTTC,TRBV19,few,NA,TRBJ1-2
CASSFGGGQGVPETQYF,TGTGCCAGCAGCTTCGGCGGAGGACAGGGGGTACCAGAGACCCAGTACTTC,TRBV7-9,NA,TRBD1,TRBJ2-5
CASSQTGANVLTF,TGTGCCAGCAGCCAAACTGGGGCCAACGTCCTGACTTTC,TRBV5-6,NA,NA,TRBJ2-6
CSARAYRDRYSGANVLTF,TGCAGTGCTAGAGCCTACCGGGACAGGTATTCTGGGGCCAACGTCCTGACTTTC,TRBV20-1,NA,TRBD1,TRBJ2-6
CASSLWGAGQNNYGYTF,TGTGCCAGCAGCTTATGGGGCGCGGGACAGAATAACTATGGCTACACCTTC,TRBV7-9,NA,TRBD1,TRBJ1-2
CASSLILRENTEAFF,TGCGCCAGCAGCTTGATCCTCCGGGAGAACACTGAAGCTTTCTTT,TRBV5-1,few,NA,TRBJ1-1
CASSREIGPLPQHF,TGTGCCAGCAGCCGAGAGATTGGACCTCTGCCCCAGCATTTT,TRBV7-2,few,NA,TRBJ1-5
CASSSPGSNYGYTF,TGTGCCAGCAGCTCCCCGGGTTCTAACTATGGCTACACCTTC,TRBV6-1,NA,NA,TRBJ1-2
CASSLVGQGRNSEAFF,TGTGCCAGCAGTTTGGTAGGGCAGGGGCGGAATTCTGAAGCTTTCTTT,TRBV6-1,many,NA,TRBJ1-1
CASSQSGRASNEQFF,TGTGCCAGCAGCCAAAGCGGGAGGGCTTCCAATGAGCAGTTCTTC,TRBV28,many,TRBD2,TRBJ2-1
CSARGQLNTEAFF,TGCAGTGCTCGTGGCCAGTTGAACACTGAAGCTTTCTTT,TRBV20-1,many,NA,TRBJ1-1
CASCPSGPYEQYF,TGTGCCAGCTGTCCTAGTGGTCCCTACGAGCAGTACTTC,TRBV2,NA,NA,TRBJ2-7
CASNRRGRAGELFF,TGTGCCAGCAACCGGCGGGGGAGGGCCGGGGAGCTGTTTTTT,TRBV7-8,NA,TRBD2,TRBJ2-2
CASTLSQGANSPLHF,TGTGCCAGCACTCTAAGTCAGGGTGCGAATTCACCCCTCCACTTT,TRBV27,many,NA,TRBJ1-6
CASSLAPSSYEQYF,TGTGCCAGCTCACTAGCGCCGAGCTCCTACGAGCAGTACTTC,TRBV6-1,few,TRBD2,TRBJ2-7
CASSPRGHLEAFF,TGTGCCAGCTCACCCAGGGGGCACCTTGAAGCTTTCTTT,TRBV18,few,TRBD1,TRBJ1-1
CAIGGGAAYEQYF,TGTGCCATCGGTGGGGGAGCTGCCTACGAGCAGTACTTC,TRBV10-3,NA,NA,TRBJ2-7
CASSVGGSAVTGELFF,TGTGCCAGCAGCGTAGGCGGGAGTGCGGTCACCGGGGAGCTGTTTTTT,TRBV9,NA,TRBD2,TRBJ2-2
CASSIGGGQGSQPQHF,TGTGCCAGTAGTATAGGCGGAGGACAGGGGAGTCAGCCCCAGCATTTT,TRBV19,NA,TRBD1,TRBJ1-5
CASSIRVGNSPLHF,TGTGCCAGCAGCATCAGGGTGGGTAATTCACCCCTCCACTTT,TRBV3-1,few,NA,TRBJ1-6
CASSPEASGSYEQYF,TGTGCCAGCAGCCCCGAAGCTAGCGGGAGTTACGAGCAGTACTTC,TRBV5-5,few,TRBD2,TRBJ2-7
CASSILLLGVYGYTF,TGTGCCAGTAGTATCCTCCTGCTTGGGGTCTATGGCTACACCTTC,TRBV19,NA,NA,TRBJ1-2
CASSLVGVASPDTQYF,TGTGCCAGCAGCCTGGTGGGGGTTGCGTCCCCAGATACGCAGTATTTT,TRBV6-1,many,NA,TRBJ2-3
CANQRGGDGNTIYF,TGTGCCAACCAGAGGGGGGGCGATGGAAACACCATATATTTT,TRBV2,NA,NA,TRBJ1-3
CASSPATGGNEQFF,TGTGCCAGCTCACCGGCTACTGGTGGCAATGAGCAGTTCTTC,TRBV18,NA,NA,TRBJ2-1
CATSRDLLSTEAFF,TGTGCCACCAGCAGAGATCTGTTGAGCACTGAAGCTTTCTTT,TRBV15,NA,NA,TRBJ1-1
CASSVIAGYQETQYF,TGTGCCAGCAGCGTAATAGCGGGGTACCAAGAGACCCAGTACTTC,TRBV9,NA,TRBD2,TRBJ2-5
CASRTGKGYEQYF,TGTGCCAGTAGGACAGGGAAAGGATACGAGCAGTACTTC,TRBV19,NA,TRBD1,TRBJ2-7
CASSLGPAGGNTEAFF,TGTGCCAGCAGCTTAGGACCGGCAGGGGGGAACACTGAAGCTTTCTTT,TRBV7-8,few,TRBD1,TRBJ1-1
CAISEDRMNTEAFF,TGTGCCATCAGTGAAGACAGGATGAACACTGAAGCTTTCTTT,TRBV10-3,NA,NA,TRBJ1-1
CASSQVRGVGEQYF,TGTGCCAGCAGCCAAGTCCGGGGGGTCGGCGAGCAGTACTTC,TRBV3-1,NA,TRBD2,TRBJ2-7
CASSPLGGLAPDTQYF,TGTGCCAGCAGCCCCCTGGGCGGACTAGCCCCAGATACGCAGTATTTT,TRBV3-1,many,TRBD2,TRBJ2-3
CATSRGGSADTHYF,TGTGCCACCAGCAGGGGGGGGAGCGCAGATACGCACTATTTT,TRBV15,NA,TRBD2,TRBJ2-3
CASSLVATSGIYEQYF,TGTGCCAGCAGCTTAGTGGCGACTAGCGGGATCTACGAGCAGTACTTC,TRBV7-2,few,TRBD2,TRBJ2-7
CAIRDRRMDEAFF,TGTGCCATTAGGGACAGGCGTATGGATGAAGCTTTCTTT,TRBV10-3,many,TRBD1,TRBJ1-1
CSARGQNTDTQYF,TGCAGTGCTAGAGGTCAGAACACAGATACGCAGTATTTT,TRBV20-1,few,NA,TRBJ2-3
CASSSSLNTEAFF,TGTGCCAGCAGCTCAAGCCTGAACACTGAAGCTTTCTTT,TRBV7-8,many,NA,TRBJ1-1
CASSTRQGYGYTF,TGTGCCAGCAGTACTAGACAGGGCTATGGCTACACCTTC,TRBV6-4,NA,TRBD1,TRBJ1-2
CASSRDRINSPLHF,TGTGCCAGCAGCCGCGACAGGATTAATTCACCCCTCCACTTT,TRBV7-2,NA,NA,TRBJ1-6
CAISEREGLNEQFF,TGTGCCATCAGTGAACGAGAGGGCCTGAATGAGCAGTTCTTC,TRBV10-3,NA,NA,TRBJ2-1
CASSPVLAGRGYQETQYF,TGTGCCAGCAGCCCAGTGCTAGCGGGAAGGGGGTACCAAGAGACCCAGTACTTC,TRBV7-9,few,TRBD2,TRBJ2-5
CASSLWSNQPQHF,TGTGCCAGCAGCCTGTGGAGCAATCAGCCCCAGCATTTT,TRBV28,many,NA,TRBJ1-5
CASSLPQGGGTEAFF,TGTGCCAGCAGTTTACCCCAGGGAGGGGGCACTGAAGCTTTCTTT,TRBV5-5,NA,NA,TRBJ1-1